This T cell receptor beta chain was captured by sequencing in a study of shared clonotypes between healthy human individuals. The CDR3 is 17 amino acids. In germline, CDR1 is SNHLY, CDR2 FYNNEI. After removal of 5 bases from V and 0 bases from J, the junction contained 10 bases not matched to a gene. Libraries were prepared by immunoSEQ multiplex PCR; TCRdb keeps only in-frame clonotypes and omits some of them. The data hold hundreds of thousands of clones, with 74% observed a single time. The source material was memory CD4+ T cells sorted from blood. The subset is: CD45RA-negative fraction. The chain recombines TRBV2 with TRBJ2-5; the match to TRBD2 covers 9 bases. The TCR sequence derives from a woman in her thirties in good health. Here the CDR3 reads CASSPGSSSGDQETQYF. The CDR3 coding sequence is TGTGCCAGCAGTCCCGGGAGTTCTAGCGGGGACCAAGAGACCCAGTACTTC.